This TCR beta chain originates from a study of shared clonotypes between healthy human individuals. General observations from the study: The diversity represented, both genetic and in exposure history, was limited by few donors. For sorted subsets, rarefaction showed incomplete sequencing despite large depth.

Details on this clone: Its target is unknown.

CD45RO-negative, CCR7-selected cells formed the naive CD8 fraction, which excluded terminally differentiated effector memory CD45RA+ cells. Investigators spread the genomic DNA of each subset evenly over several immunoSEQ plates. Assay: immunoSEQ multiplex PCR; the TCRdb copy retains only in-frame clones and omits some. The repertoire holds around 2,000,000 clones, with 85% to 95% as singletons. After removal of 1 base from V and 3 bases from J, the junction contained 1 base not matched to a gene. Germline lookup yields CDR1 SGDLS and CDR2 YYNGEE. The CDR3 has 15 amino acids. This TCR was sampled from a man aged 18 to 29 in good health. Some clones in this sample may be carry-over from other donors' samples. The chain combines TRBV9 with TRBJ2-1, with TRBD2 matching over 10 bases. Source material: naive CD8+ T cells from PBMCs. The CDR3 spells CASSVLAGDYNEQFF. The CDR3 DNA sequence: TGTGCCAGCAGCGTACTAGCGGGAGACTACAATGAGCAGTTCTTC.